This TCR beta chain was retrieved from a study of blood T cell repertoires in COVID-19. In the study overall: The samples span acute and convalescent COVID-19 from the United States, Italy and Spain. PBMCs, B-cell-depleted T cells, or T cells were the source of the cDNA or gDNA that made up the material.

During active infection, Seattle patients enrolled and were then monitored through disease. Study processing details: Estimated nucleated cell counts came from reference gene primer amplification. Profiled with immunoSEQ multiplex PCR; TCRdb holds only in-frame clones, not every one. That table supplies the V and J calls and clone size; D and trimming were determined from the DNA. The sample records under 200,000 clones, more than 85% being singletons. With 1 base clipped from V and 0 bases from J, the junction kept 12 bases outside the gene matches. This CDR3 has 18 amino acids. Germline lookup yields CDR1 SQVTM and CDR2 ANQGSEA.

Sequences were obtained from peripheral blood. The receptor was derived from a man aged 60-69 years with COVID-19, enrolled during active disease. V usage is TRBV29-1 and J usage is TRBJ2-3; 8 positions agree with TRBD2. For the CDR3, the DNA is TGCAGCGTTGAAGGGGGAACGGGGGGGCCTATGAGCACAGATACGCAGTATTTT. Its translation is CSVEGGTGGPMSTDTQYF.